These 26 T cell receptor beta chains were all obtained from the same sample, sequenced in a study of blood T cell repertoires in COVID-19. Sequencing used immunoSEQ multiplex PCR; TCRdb keeps in-frame clones, though not all of them. The sample carries 200,000 to 250,000 clones, roughly 81% recorded once. Sequenced sample: peripheral blood. These TCRs come from a woman aged 50 to 65 with active or convalescent COVID-19.

The V gene is TRBV10-3, the J gene TRBJ1-3; possibly TRBD1 for D (5 bases). V lost 0 bases and J lost 0, with 18 bases in between. This CDR3 has 19 residues. In germline, CDR1 is ENHRY, CDR2 SYGVKD. CDR3 in amino acids: CAISESWQGTVNSGNTIYF. The CDR3 nucleotides are TGTGCCATCAGTGAGTCGTGGCAGGGCACAGTGAACTCTGGAAACACCATATATTTT.

The CDR3 loop is CASSQQGSGELFF. The CDR3 DNA follows: TGTGCCAGCAGCCAACAGGGTTCCGGGGAGCTGTTTTTT. This chain connects TRBV2 to TRBJ2-2, with a weak D call TRBD1 (6 bases). CDR1 SNHLY and CDR2 FYNNEI come from the germline V gene. The CDR3 totals 13 residues. The V end was cut by 6 bases, the J end by 6 bases, with 11 bases between.

The chain combines TRBV19 with TRBJ2-3, with TRBD1 matching over 10 bases. CDR1 LNHDA and CDR2 SQIVND come from the germline V gene (reference sequence). V dropped 2 bases and J dropped 4; count of bases not matched to a gene: 6. CDR3 length: 16 amino acids. CDR3 DNA: TGTGCCAGTAGTATATACGGGGGACAGGGGCCAGATACGCAGTATTTT. Protein: CASSIYGGQGPDTQYF.

V and J are TRBV5-4 and TRBJ2-1, with 13 nucleotides matching TRBD2. The germline V gene has CDR1 SGHNT and CDR2 YYREEE (reference sequence). This CDR3 is 17 amino acids long. The V segment lost 2 bases and the J segment 10 bases; nucleotides outside the gene matches: 12. The CDR3 sequence: CASSFFRTSGSLGEQFF. DNA of the CDR3: TGTGCCAGCAGCTTTTTCAGGACTAGCGGGAGTCTAGGAGAGCAGTTCTTC.

The rearrangement joins TRBV6-1 to TRBJ2-7; 7 bases line up with TRBD2. V lost 3 bases to trimming and J lost 2 bases; unmatched junction nucleotides: 10. CDR1 and CDR2 from the germline V gene are MNHNS and SASEGT. This CDR3 contains 16 residues. The CDR3 spells CASSDYSGRGAYEQYV. The DNA of the CDR3 is TGTGCCAGCAGTGACTATTCGGGGAGGGGTGCCTACGAGCAGTACGTC.

This chain joins TRBV5-1 and TRBJ1-4; D gene ambiguous. CDR1 is SGHRS and CDR2 is YFSETQ in the germline V gene. With 0 bases removed from V and 4 bases from J, the gap between germline ends came to 10 bases. The CDR3 has 15 amino acids. CDR3 nucleotide sequence: TGCGCCAGCAGCTTGGGAGGACTCATTAATGAAAAACTGTTTTTT. This sequence encodes CASSLGGLINEKLFF.

The J gene is TRBJ2-7, the V gene TRBV3-1 (or the pseudogene TRBV3-2), with 7 bases aligning to TRBD2. Germline V gene lookup returns CDR1 LGHDT and CDR2 YNNKEL (reference sequence). The V and J ends lost 1 base and 1 base, in that order; junction bases with no gene match: 4. The CDR3 totals 15 residues. This chain's CDR3 is CASSQGRESSYEQYF. The CDR3 DNA sequence: TGTGCCAGCAGCCAAGGGCGGGAGTCGTCCTACGAGCAGTACTTC.

The chain is built from TRBV7-2 and TRBJ1-2, with 8 nucleotides matching TRBD1. V shed 1 base, J shed 2 bases, and the junction held 3 bases outside the gene matches. The CDR3 covers 15 residues. Germline lookup yields CDR1 SGHTA and CDR2 FQGNSA. The CDR3 coding sequence is TGTGCCAGCAGCTTAGTACAGGGGGGAAACTATGGCTACACCTTC. It translates to CASSLVQGGNYGYTF. The complete variable domain, with remaining parts taken from reference TRBV7-2 and TRBJ1-2, reads GAGVSQSPSNKVTEKGKDVELRCDPISGHTALYWYRQSLGQGLEFLIYFQGNSAPDKSGLPSDRFSAERTGGSVSTLTIQRTQQEDSAVYLCASSLVQGGNYGYTFGSGTRLTVV.

The chain carries TRBV28 and TRBJ1-6; possibly TRBD1 for D (6 bases). The ends were cut back, 6 bases at V and 14 bases at J, with 20 bases in the middle. In germline, CDR1 is MDHEN, CDR2 SYDVKM. The CDR3 has 14 residues. CDR3 sequence: CASSEPPDRGSLHF. The CDR3 DNA follows: TGTGCCAGCAGCGAACCCCCGGACAGAGGATCCCTCCACTTT.

This clone has only one observation. This chain uses TRBV18 with TRBJ2-7; TRBD1 aligns across 9 bases. V lost 5 bases and J lost 4; bases outside the gene matches: 12. CDR3 length: 16 residues. Germline CDR1 and CDR2: KGHSH and LQKENI. The CDR3 nucleotides are TGTGCCAGCTCATCTTCCGGGACAGGGATAATTTACGAGCAGTACGTC. Residues: CASSSSGTGIIYEQYV.

The J gene is TRBJ1-2, the V gene TRBV6-6; D call uncertain. In germline, CDR1 is MNHNY, CDR2 SVGAGI (reference sequence). V was clipped by 2 bases and J by 5 bases, with 12 bases between them. The CDR3 is made up of 14 amino acids. The CDR3 bases are TGTGCCAGCAGTTACGAGGCGAACCTGTATGGCTACACCTTC. This codes for CASSYEANLYGYTF.

J is TRBJ2-5 and V is TRBV5-4; D perhaps matches TRBD2 (7 bases). The CDR3 runs to 16 residues. Germline CDR1 reads SGHNT; CDR2 reads YYREEE (reference sequence). V was clipped by 5 bases and J by 1 base, with 18 bases between them. The CDR3 nucleotides are TGTGCCAGCAGGGCTCTGGGAGGGACATTCCAAGAGACCCAGTACTTC. Its protein product is CASRALGGTFQETQYF.

This chain connects TRBV27 to TRBJ2-2; D is undetermined. Between the trimmed V and J ends, which lost 4 bases and 3 bases, there was a span of 12 bases. The CDR3 loop spans 15 amino acids. The germline V gene has CDR1 MNHEY and CDR2 SMNVEV (reference sequence). The CDR3 sequence: CASSSTWQDTGELFF. The CDR3 nucleotides read TGTGCCAGCAGTTCGACATGGCAGGACACCGGGGAGCTGTTTTTT.

This clone came up once. V and J are TRBV6-2 or TRBV6-3 and TRBJ2-7; the D is unclear. CDR1 MNHEY and CDR2 SVGEGT come from the germline V gene. The V and J ends lost 6 bases and 4 bases respectively, with 10 bases between them. This CDR3 contains 12 residues. CDR3 sequence (DNA): TGTGCCAGCAGCCGCGCCGGGTACGAGCAGTACGTC. As protein: CASSRAGYEQYV.

The CDR3, as DNA: TGTGCCAGCAGTGGGGCAACCTACGAGCAGTACGTC. The encoded protein is CASSGATYEQYV. The V gene is TRBV28, the J gene TRBJ2-7, with D maybe TRBD1 (5 bases). The V end was cut by 5 bases, the J end by 2 bases, with 7 bases between. The CDR3 totals 12 residues. The germline V gene encodes CDR1 MDHEN and CDR2 SYDVKM.

A remark on this clone: Mismatch with germline at one junction end may stem from a read error. This chain joins TRBV11-2 and TRBJ2-7, with D maybe TRBD2 (6 bases). Germline V gene sequence: CDR1 SGHAT, CDR2 FQNNGV. This CDR3 contains 15 residues. The CDR3 here is CASSLGLVASHEQYF. CDR3 sequence (DNA): TGTGCCAGCAGCTTAGGACTAGTAGCCTCCCACGAGCAGTACTTC.

The V call is TRBV7-2, the J call TRBJ2-7, with 7 bases identical to TRBD2. Germline CDR1 SGHTA, CDR2 FQGNSA. The CDR3 contains 17 residues. The V segment lost 1 base and the J segment 3 bases; nucleotides outside the gene matches: 12. CDR3 sequence reads: CASSLESSGEGYYEQYF. CDR3 coding DNA: TGTGCCAGCAGCTTAGAGAGTTCGGGGGAGGGGTACTACGAGCAGTACTTC.

The V and J genes are TRBV7-9 and TRBJ2-2, with D perhaps TRBD2 (7 bases). V was shortened by 2 bases and J by 6 bases, with 22 bases between the two germline ends. The CDR3 has 18 amino acids. In germline, CDR1 is SEHNR, CDR2 FQNEAQ (reference sequence). The CDR3 bases are TGTGCCAGCAGCTTATATCCGGGCCCCGGCGGGGGCCCCGGGGAGCTGTTTTTT. Translation: CASSLYPGPGGGPGELFF.

The rearrangement links TRBV5-1 to TRBJ2-1, with 8 positions matching TRBD2. CDR3 length: 15 residues. The J segment lost 6 bases and the V segment lost 4 bases, leaving 9 bases of the junction unmatched. Germline V gives CDR1 SGHRS, CDR2 YFSETQ. The CDR3 nucleotides are TGCGCCAGCAGCGAAATCGGGACTAGTCTCAATGAGCAGTTCTTC. This codes for CASSEIGTSLNEQFF.

Regarding this clone: This sample includes further DNA sequences coding for the same CDR3. The V and J genes are TRBV5-4 and TRBJ2-3; 7 positions match TRBD2. The CDR3 has 15 amino acids. Germline loops: CDR1 SGHNT, CDR2 YYREEE (reference sequence). Trimming removed 0 bases from V and 3 bases from J; junction bases left unmatched: 4. CDR3 region: CASSLDGGGTDTQYF. CDR3 DNA: TGTGCCAGCAGCTTGGACGGGGGAGGGACAGATACGCAGTATTTT.

The chain uses TRBV15 and TRBJ2-5, with 7 bases identical to TRBD1. With V trimmed by 0 bases and J by 5 bases, 9 bases remained unmatched. Germline V gene data show CDR1 as LNHNV and CDR2 as YYDKDF (reference sequence). CDR3 length: 16 amino acids. The chain's CDR3 is CATSRDQGRGTETQYF. The CDR3 coding sequence is TGTGCCACCAGCAGAGATCAAGGCAGGGGGACGGAGACCCAGTACTTC.

The V gene is TRBV7-8, the J gene TRBJ1-6, with 10 bases that match TRBD1. CDR3 length: 15 residues. V dropped 4 bases and J dropped 8; count of bases not matched to a gene: 5. Germline CDR1 is SGHVS and CDR2 is FQNEAQ. The CDR3 spells CASSSPGQGYSPLHF. Written as DNA, the CDR3 is TGTGCCAGCAGCTCCCCGGGACAGGGGTATTCACCCCTCCACTTT.

The count of this clone is one. The CDR3 protein is CASSSPRGEQYF. The CDR3 nucleotides read TGTGCCAGCAGCTCGCCACGGGGGGAGCAGTACTTC. V and J are TRBV11-2 and TRBJ2-7; weak D call: TRBD2 (6 bases). The CDR3 contains 12 residues. Trimming took 4 bases from V and 7 from J, leaving 11 bases between them. Germline V CDR1 and CDR2: SGHAT, FQNNGV.

This chain uses TRBV4-1 with TRBJ2-3; 9 bases are a match to TRBD2. The length of the CDR3 is 15 residues. Trimming cost V 5 bases and J 4 bases; bases outside gene matches: 7. CDR1 MGHRA and CDR2 YSYEKL come from the germline V gene. CDR3 sequence reads: CASSGNSGGPDTQYF. The CDR3 DNA reads as TGCGCCAGCAGCGGGAATAGCGGGGGCCCAGATACGCAGTATTTT.

This clone was counted a few times. This chain connects TRBV11-2 to TRBJ2-7; 7 positions agree with TRBD2. This CDR3 contains 17 residues. J gave up 5 bases and V 0 bases, and 13 bases lay outside the gene matches. Germline CDR1 SGHAT, CDR2 FQNNGV. This CDR3 reads CASSLEGRWGGRNEQYF. The CDR3 DNA is TGTGCCAGCAGCTTAGAGGGGAGGTGGGGAGGGAGAAACGAGCAGTACTTC.

This chain connects TRBV5-1 to TRBJ1-4; possibly TRBD1 for D (5 bases). V gave up 1 base and J gave up 2 bases, with 15 bases separating them. The CDR3 is 17 amino acids. Germline V CDR1 and CDR2: SGHRS, YFSETQ. CDR3 in DNA: TGCGCCAGCAGCTTGTCTCCCCAGGGACTCACTAATGAAAAACTGTTTTTT. It encodes CASSLSPQGLTNEKLFF. The entire variable domain, with the rest obtained from reference TRBV5-1 and TRBJ1-4, is as follows: KAGVTQTPRYLIKTRGQQVTLSCSPISGHRSVSWYQQTPGQGLQFLFEYFSETQRNKGNFPGRFSGRQFSNSRSEMNVSTLELGDSALYLCASSLSPQGLTNEKLFFGSGTQLSVL.